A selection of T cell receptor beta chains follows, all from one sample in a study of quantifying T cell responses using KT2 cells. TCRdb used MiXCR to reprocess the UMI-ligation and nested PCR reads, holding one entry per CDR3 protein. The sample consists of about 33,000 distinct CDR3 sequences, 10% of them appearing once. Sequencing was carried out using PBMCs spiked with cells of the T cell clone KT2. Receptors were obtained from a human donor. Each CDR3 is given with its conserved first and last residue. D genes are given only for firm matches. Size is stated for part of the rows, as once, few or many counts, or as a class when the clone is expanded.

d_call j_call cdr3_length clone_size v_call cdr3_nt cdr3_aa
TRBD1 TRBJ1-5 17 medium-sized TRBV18 TGTGCCAGCTCACCGGACAGGGGGAACGTGGGCAATCAGCCCCAGCATTTT CASSPDRGNVGNQPQHF
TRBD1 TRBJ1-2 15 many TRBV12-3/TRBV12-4 TGTGCCAGCAGTCTGGGACAGGGACCGGGCTATGGCTACACCTTC CASSLGQGPGYGYTF
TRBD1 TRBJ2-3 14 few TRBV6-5 TGTGCCAGCAGCCGGACAGGGGAGGGGGATACGCAGTATTTT CASSRTGEGDTQYF
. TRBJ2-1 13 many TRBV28 TGTGCCAGCAGATTAGGACGGATAAATGAGCAGTTCTTC CASRLGRINEQFF
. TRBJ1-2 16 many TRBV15 TGTGCCACCAGCAGAGATCGTCCGGCTTTTAACTATGGCTACACCTTC CATSRDRPAFNYGYTF
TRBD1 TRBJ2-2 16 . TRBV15 TGTGCCACCAGCAGAGAGTACAGGGGATTGTCCGGGGAGCTGTTTTTT CATSREYRGLSGELFF
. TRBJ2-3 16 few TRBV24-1 TGTGCCACCAGTGGGAGCTTGGGGCGTGGCACAGATACGCAGTATTTT CATSGSLGRGTDTQYF
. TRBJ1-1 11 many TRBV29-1 TGCAGCGTTGAGGGGAACACTGAAGCTTTCTTT CSVEGNTEAFF
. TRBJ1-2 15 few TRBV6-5 TGTGCCAGCAGTCCACAGGAACGGCTTTTCTATGGCTACACCTTC CASSPQERLFYGYTF
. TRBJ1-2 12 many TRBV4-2 TGTGCCAGCAGCCAAGATAGGGGTGGCTACACCTTC CASSQDRGGYTF
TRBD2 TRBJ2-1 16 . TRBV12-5 TGTGCTAGTGGTTTCCCCGGGACTAGCGGGGGGACCCAGCAGTTCTTC CASGFPGTSGGTQQFF
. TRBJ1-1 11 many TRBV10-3 TGTGCCAGCCAGGGGCGTACTGAAGCTTTCTTT CASQGRTEAFF
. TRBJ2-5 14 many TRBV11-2 TGTGCCAGCAGCTTAGCTCTACAGCAAGAGACCCAGTACTTC CASSLALQQETQYF
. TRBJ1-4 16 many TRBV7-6 TGTGCCAGCAGCTCCTCCCGACAGGACGCTAATGAAAAACTGTTTTTT CASSSSRQDANEKLFF
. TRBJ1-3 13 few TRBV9 TGTGCCAGCAGCGTACTCGCTGGAAACACCATATATTTT CASSVLAGNTIYF
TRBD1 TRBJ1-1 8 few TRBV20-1 TGCAGTGCGCAACAGGGGGCGTTC CSAQQGAF
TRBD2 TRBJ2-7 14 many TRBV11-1 TGTGCCAGCAGCTTTTCTAGCGGACATTACGAGCAGTACTTC CASSFSSGHYEQYF
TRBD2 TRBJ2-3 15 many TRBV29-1 TGCAGCGTTGTAGCGGGAGGCCGAAGCACAGATACGCAGTATTTT CSVVAGGRSTDTQYF
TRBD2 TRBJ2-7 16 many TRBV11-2 TGTGCCAGCAGCTTAGATCAAAGCGGGGGGCGGTACGAGCAGTACTTC CASSLDQSGGRYEQYF
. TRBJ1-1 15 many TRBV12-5 TGTGCTAGTGGTTTGGGCACACTATTGAACACTGAAGCTTTCTTT CASGLGTLLNTEAFF
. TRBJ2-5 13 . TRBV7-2 TGTGCCAGCAGCCTTCAAGATCAAGAGACCCAGTACTTC CASSLQDQETQYF
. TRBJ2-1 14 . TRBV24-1 TGTGCCACCGTCGTAGGCCGCTACTACAATGAGCAGTTCTTC CATVVGRYYNEQFF
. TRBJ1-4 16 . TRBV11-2 TGTGCCAGCAGCTTAGCATTTGTCCGCAGGGCGGAAAAACTGTTTTTT CASSLAFVRRAEKLFF
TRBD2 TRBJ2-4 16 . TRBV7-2 TGTGCCAGCAGCCGTACGGTAGCGGGAGCGAAAAACATTCAGTACTTC CASSRTVAGAKNIQYF
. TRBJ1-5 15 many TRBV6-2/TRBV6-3 TGTGCCAGCAGCTCCCTCCCGGATAGCAATCAGCCCCAGCATTTT CASSSLPDSNQPQHF
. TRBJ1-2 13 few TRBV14 TGTGCCAGCAGCCAAGGCATCAGCTATGGCTACACCTTC CASSQGISYGYTF
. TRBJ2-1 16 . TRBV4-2 TGTGCCAGCAGCCAAAGATCGGAAGGAGGCTACAATGAGCAGTTCTTC CASSQRSEGGYNEQFF
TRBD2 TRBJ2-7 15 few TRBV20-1 TGCAGTGCGGGCGCCCTAGCGGGGGGACCCTACGAGCAGTACTTC CSAGALAGGPYEQYF
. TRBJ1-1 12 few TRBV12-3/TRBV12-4 TGTGCCAGCAGTTTAAGGGGATGGATAGCTTTCTTT CASSLRGWIAFF
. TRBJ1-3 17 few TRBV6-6 TGTGCCAGCACCCCCCCTACTACAGGGTCCTCTGGAAACACCATATATTTT CASTPPTTGSSGNTIYF
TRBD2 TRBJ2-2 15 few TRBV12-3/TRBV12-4 TGTGCCAGCAGTCCCGGGGGGGCTCGGACCGGGGAGCTGTTTTTT CASSPGGARTGELFF
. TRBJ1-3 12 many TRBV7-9 TGTGCCAGCAGCTTAATCGGTGACACCATATATTTT CASSLIGDTIYF
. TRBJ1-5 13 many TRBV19 TGTGCCAGTGACGGTCTTTTCGGCCAGCCCCAGCATTTT CASDGLFGQPQHF
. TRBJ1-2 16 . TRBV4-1 TGCGCCAGCAGCCAAGAAGTCACAGTCACTAACTATGGCTACACCTTC CASSQEVTVTNYGYTF
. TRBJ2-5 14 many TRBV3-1 TGTGCCAGCAGCCAAGGGGGGCTCCAAGAGACCCAGTACTTC CASSQGGLQETQYF
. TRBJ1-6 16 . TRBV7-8 TGTGCCAGCAGCCCATCCGGCAGGGTGGGTAATTCACCCCTCCACTTT CASSPSGRVGNSPLHF
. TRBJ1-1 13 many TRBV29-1 TGCAGCGCCAGCAGAGCAGGGGACACTGAAGCTTTCTTT CSASRAGDTEAFF
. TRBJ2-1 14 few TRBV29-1 TGCAGCGTTGTAACAATGGGGGTTAGAGCTGAGCAGTTCTTC CSVVTMGVRAEQFF
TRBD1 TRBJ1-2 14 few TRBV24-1 TGTGCCACCAGTGGGCCTCCCCAGGGGGAAGGCTACACCTTC CATSGPPQGEGYTF
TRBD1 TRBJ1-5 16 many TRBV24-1 TGTGCCACCAGTGATGGACAGGGGGCTGGCAATCAGCCCCAGCATTTT CATSDGQGAGNQPQHF
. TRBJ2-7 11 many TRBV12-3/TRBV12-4 TGTGCCAGCAGTCCCGGGTCCGAGCAGTACTTC CASSPGSEQYF
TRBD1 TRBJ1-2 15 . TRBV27 TGTGCCAGCAGTTCCAGGGGGCGAGGGTACTATGGCTACACCTTC CASSSRGRGYYGYTF
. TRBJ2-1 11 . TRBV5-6 TGTGCCAGCAGCTCCCGGGGGAGGCAGTTCTTC CASSSRGRQFF
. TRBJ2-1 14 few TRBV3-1 TGTGCCAGCAGCCTTACTAGCATACCCTTTGAGCAGTTCTTC CASSLTSIPFEQFF
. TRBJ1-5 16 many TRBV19 TGTGCCAGTAGTATAGTCCCCCGGGATTGGAATCAGCCCCAGCATTTT CASSIVPRDWNQPQHF
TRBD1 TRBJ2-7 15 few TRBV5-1 TGCGCCAGCAGCGCCGGCGGACAGGTGGCCTACGAGCAGTACTTC CASSAGGQVAYEQYF
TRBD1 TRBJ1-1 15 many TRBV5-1 TGCGCCAGCAGCTGGGACAGGCCCACGAACACTGAAGCTTTCTTT CASSWDRPTNTEAFF
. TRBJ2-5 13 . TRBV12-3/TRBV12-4 TGTGCCAGCAGGCCGGGAGCCGAAGAGACCCAGTACTTC CASRPGAEETQYF
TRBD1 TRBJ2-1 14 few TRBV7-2 TGTGCCAGCAGCTGGGCTCAGGGGGCCGATGAGCAGTTCTTC CASSWAQGADEQFF
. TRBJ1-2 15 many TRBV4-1 TGCGCCAGCAGCCACCCCCGGGGAGGGAAAGGTGGCTACACCTTC CASSHPRGGKGGYTF
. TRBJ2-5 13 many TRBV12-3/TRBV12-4 TGTGCCAGCAGTCCGGGACTCCAAGAGACCCAGTACTTC CASSPGLQETQYF
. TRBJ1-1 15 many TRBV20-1 TGCAGTGCGATCCCAGTTGGTTCAGGTAACACTGAAGCTTTCTTT CSAIPVGSGNTEAFF
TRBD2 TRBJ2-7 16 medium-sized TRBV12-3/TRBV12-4 TGTGCCAGCAGCGGACTAGCGGGGGGGCTTTACATCGGGCAGTACTTC CASSGLAGGLYIGQYF
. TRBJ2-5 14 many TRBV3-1 TGTGCCAGCAGCCATACGTCTAGTCAAGAGACCCAGTACTTC CASSHTSSQETQYF
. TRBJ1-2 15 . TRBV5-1 TGCGCCAGCAGCTCCATAGGTTCGTCCAGCTATGGCTACACCTTC CASSSIGSSSYGYTF
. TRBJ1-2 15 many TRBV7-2 TGTGCCAGCAGCGAGGACTGGACTAGGGGCTTTGGCTACACCTTC CASSEDWTRGFGYTF
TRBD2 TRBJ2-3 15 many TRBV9 TGTGCCAGCAGCTCGACTAGCGCGCCGACAGATACGCAGTATTTT CASSSTSAPTDTQYF
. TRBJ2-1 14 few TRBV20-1 TGCAGTGCTAGTGGGCTAGCGATTTACAATGAGCAGTTCTTC CSASGLAIYNEQFF
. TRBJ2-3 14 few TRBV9 TGTGCCAGCAGCCCCCGTCCTTACACAGATACGCAGTATTTT CASSPRPYTDTQYF
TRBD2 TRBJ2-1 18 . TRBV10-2 TGCGCCAGCAGTGGCGGACTAGCGGGAGCCAGCTCCTACAATGAGCAGTTCTTC CASSGGLAGASSYNEQFF